This T cell receptor beta chain came from a study of blood T cell repertoires in COVID-19. Study details: Acute and convalescent COVID-19 samples came from the United States, Italy and Spain. PBMCs, B-cell-depleted T cells, or T cells were the source of the cDNA or gDNA that made up the material.

In germline, CDR1 is SGHTA, CDR2 FQGNSA. This CDR3 region has 14 residues. V was pared by 2 bases and J by 5 bases, with 12 bases between. This clone was seen once. In the authors' methods: Scientists estimated how many nucleated cells there were by amplifying reference gene primers. Clones were read by immunoSEQ multiplex PCR, and TCRdb kept only the in-frame ones, dropping some. The V and J calls and the clone size are those of that table, but D and trimming were determined from the DNA. This sample has approximately 75,000 clones, with roughly 84% found just once. The rearrangement uses TRBV7-2 and TRBJ2-5, with D tentatively TRBD1 (5 bases). The sequence was obtained from a woman between 50 and 59 years old with acute or convalescent COVID-19. Sequenced: peripheral blood. DNA for the CDR3: TGTGCCAGCAGCTTAATAAGGGGATGGGAGACCCAGTACTTC. Translation: CASSLIRGWETQYF.